The source of this TCR beta chain is a study of T cell responses to AZD1222 COVID-19 vaccine. Investigators merged groups given second doses at roughly 4 or roughly 12 weeks. Findings and caveats of the study: Repertoires in all cases were sampled only once the peak T cell response had passed. Only 5 or 6 people who got AZD1222 tested seropositive at baseline. Targets within unmutated variant regions were reportedly found for nearly half of spike-specific TCRs.

Germline CDR1 SGHRS, CDR2 YFSETQ. With 1 base clipped from V and 2 bases from J, the junction kept 0 bases outside the gene matches. The CDR3 is 14 amino acids. As to this clone: Its target is not known.

Sequencing used immunoSEQ multiplex PCR; TCRdb keeps in-frame clones, though not all of them. Of roughly 200,000 clones in the sample, more than 85% were seen once. Sequenced here: peripheral blood, sampled 28 days after the second AZD1222 dose. The TCR sequence derives from an adult who received the AZD1222 COVID-19 vaccine. This chain joins TRBV5-1 and TRBJ2-1, with 7 positions matching TRBD1. Here the CDR3 DNA reads TGCGCCAGCAGCTTGACAGGGGCCTACAATGAGCAGTTCTTC. This sequence encodes CASSLTGAYNEQFF.